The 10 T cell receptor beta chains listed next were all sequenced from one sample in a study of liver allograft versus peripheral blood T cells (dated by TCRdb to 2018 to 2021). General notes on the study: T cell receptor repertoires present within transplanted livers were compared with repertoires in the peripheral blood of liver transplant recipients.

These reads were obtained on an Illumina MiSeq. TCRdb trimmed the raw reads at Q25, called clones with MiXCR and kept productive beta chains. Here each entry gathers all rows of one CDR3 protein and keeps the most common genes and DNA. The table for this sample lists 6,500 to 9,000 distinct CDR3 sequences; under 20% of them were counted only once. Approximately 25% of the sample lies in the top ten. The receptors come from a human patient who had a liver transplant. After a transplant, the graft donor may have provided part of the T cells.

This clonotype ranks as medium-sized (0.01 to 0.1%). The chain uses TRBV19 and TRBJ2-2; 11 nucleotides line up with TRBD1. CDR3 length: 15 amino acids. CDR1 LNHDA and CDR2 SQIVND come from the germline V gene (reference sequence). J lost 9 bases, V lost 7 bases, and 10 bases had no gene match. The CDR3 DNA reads TGTGCCAGTACCCCCCGAGGGACAGGGGGACGGGAGCTGTTTTTT. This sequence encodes CASTPRGTGGRELFF.

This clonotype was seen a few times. The CDR3 spells CASSDNDRGTTYEQYF. As DNA, the CDR3 is TGTGCCAGCAGCGACAACGACAGGGGAACGACCTACGAGCAGTACTTC. The gene calls are TRBV6-5 and TRBJ2-7; 8 bases map to TRBD1. Germline CDR1 and CDR2: MNHEY and SVGAGI. CDR3 size: 16 residues. V lost 6 bases, J lost 2 bases, and 12 bases stayed unmatched.

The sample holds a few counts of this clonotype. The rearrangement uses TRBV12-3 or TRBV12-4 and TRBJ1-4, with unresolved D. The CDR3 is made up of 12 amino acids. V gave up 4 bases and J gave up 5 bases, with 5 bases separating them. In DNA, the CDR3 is TGTGCCAGCAGTTCTTTAAATGAAAAACTGTTTTTT. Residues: CASSSLNEKLFF.

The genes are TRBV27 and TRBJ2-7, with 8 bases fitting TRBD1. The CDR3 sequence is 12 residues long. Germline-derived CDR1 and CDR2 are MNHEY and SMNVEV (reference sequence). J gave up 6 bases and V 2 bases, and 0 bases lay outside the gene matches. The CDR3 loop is CASSLGQGEQYF. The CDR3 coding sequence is TGTGCCAGCAGTTTAGGACAGGGCGAGCAGTACTTC.

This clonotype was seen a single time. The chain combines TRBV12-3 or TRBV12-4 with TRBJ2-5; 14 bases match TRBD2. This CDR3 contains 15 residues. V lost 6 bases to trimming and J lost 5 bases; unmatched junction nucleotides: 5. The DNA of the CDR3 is TGTGCCAGCAGCGGGACTAGCGGGGGTGGGGAGACCCAGTACTTC. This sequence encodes CASSGTSGGGETQYF.

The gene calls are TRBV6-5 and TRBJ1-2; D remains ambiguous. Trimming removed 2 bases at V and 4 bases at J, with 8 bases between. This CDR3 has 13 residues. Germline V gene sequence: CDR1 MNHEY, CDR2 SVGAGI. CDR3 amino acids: CASSYPGFYGYTF. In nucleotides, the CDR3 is TGTGCCAGCAGTTACCCTGGGTTCTATGGCTACACCTTC.

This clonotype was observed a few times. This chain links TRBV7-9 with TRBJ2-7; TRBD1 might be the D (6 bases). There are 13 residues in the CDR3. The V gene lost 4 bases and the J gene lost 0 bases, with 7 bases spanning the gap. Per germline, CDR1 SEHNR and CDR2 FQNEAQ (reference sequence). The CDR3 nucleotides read TGTGCCAGCAGCTCAGGGGTCTCCTACGAGCAGTACTTC. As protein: CASSSGVSYEQYF.

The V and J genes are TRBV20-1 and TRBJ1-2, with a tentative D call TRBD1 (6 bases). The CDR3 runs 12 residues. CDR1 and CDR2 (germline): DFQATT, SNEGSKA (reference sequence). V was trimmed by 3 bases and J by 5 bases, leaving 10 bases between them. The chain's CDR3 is CSASVTGYGYTF. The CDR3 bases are TGCAGTGCTAGCGTAACAGGGTATGGCTACACCTTC.

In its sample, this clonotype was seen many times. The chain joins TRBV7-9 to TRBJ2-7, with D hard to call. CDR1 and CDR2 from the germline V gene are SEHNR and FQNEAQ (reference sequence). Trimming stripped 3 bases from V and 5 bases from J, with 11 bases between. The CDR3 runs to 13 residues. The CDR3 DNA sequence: TGTGCCAGCAGCTTGGAAGGGTTCGACGAGCAGTACTTC. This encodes CASSLEGFDEQYF.

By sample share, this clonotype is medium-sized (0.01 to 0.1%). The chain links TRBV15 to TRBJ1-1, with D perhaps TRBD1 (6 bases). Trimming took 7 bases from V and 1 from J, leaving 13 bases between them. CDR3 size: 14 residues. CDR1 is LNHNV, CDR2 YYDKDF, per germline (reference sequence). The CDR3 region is CATTRGGGNTEAFF. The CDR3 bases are TGTGCCACCACGAGGGGGGGGGGGAACACTGAAGCTTTCTTT. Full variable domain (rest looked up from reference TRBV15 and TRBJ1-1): DAMVIQNPRYQVTQFGKPVTLSCSQTLNHNVMYWYQQKSSQAPKLLFHYYDKDFNNEADTPDNFQSRRPNTSFCFLDIRSPGLGDTAMYLCATTRGGGNTEAFFGQGTRLTVV.